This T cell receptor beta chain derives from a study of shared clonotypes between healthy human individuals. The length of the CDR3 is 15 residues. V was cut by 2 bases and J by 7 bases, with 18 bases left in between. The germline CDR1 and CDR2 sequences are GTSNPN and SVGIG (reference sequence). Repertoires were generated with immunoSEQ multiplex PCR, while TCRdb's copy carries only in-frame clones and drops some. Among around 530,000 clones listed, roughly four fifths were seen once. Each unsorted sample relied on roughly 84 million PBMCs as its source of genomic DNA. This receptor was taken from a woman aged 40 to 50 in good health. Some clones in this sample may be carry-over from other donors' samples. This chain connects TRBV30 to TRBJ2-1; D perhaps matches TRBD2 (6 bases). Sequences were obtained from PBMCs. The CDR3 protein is CAWSPTRGGFNEQFF. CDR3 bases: TGTGCCTGGAGTCCCACTAGAGGAGGGTTTAATGAGCAGTTCTTC.